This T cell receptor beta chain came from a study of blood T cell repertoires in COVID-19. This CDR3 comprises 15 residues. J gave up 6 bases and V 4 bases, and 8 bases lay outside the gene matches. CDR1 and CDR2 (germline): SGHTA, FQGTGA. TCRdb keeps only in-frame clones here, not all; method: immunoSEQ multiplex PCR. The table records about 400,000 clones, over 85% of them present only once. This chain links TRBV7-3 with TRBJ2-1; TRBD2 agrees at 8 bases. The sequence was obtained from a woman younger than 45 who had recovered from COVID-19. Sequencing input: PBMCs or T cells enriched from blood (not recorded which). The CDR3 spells CASSYRGGQGNEQFF. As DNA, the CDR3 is TGTGCCAGCAGCTACCGGGGGGGCCAGGGCAATGAGCAGTTCTTC. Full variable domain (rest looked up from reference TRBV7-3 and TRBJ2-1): GAGVSQTPSNKVTEKGKYVELRCDPISGHTALYWYRQSLGQGPEFLIYFQGTGAADDSGLPNDRFFAVRPEGSVSTLKIQRTERGDSAVYLCASSYRGGQGNEQFFGPGTRLTVL.